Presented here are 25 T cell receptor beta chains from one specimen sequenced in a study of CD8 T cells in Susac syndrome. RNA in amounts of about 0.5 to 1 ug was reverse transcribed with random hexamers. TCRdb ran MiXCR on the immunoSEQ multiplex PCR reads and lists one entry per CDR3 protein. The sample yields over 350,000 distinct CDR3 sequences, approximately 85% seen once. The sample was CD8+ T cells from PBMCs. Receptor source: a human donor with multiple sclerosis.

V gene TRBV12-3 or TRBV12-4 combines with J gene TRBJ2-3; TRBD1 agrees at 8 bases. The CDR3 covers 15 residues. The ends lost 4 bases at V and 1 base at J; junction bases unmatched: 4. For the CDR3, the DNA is TGTGCCAGCAGTTCATCGGACAGGGGCACAGATACGCAGTATTTT. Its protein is CASSSSDRGTDTQYF.

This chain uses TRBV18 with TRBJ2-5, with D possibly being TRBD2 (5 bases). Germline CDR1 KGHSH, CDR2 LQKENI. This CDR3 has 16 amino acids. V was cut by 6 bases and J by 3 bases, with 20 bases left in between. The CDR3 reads CASSIGLVEVEETQYF. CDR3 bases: TGTGCCAGCTCCATCGGCCTCGTGGAGGTCGAAGAGACCCAGTACTTC.

Here the CDR3 DNA reads TGTGCCAGCAGTTTCATCGGGACTAGCGGGAGTTATGGCACCTACAATGAGCAGTTCTTC. Translated, it gives CASSFIGTSGSYGTYNEQFF. The rearrangement links TRBV11-2 to TRBJ2-1; 14 bases line up with TRBD2. V dropped 6 bases and J dropped 2; count of bases not matched to a gene: 15. CDR1 and CDR2 (germline): SGHAT, FQNNGV. CDR3 length: 20 residues.

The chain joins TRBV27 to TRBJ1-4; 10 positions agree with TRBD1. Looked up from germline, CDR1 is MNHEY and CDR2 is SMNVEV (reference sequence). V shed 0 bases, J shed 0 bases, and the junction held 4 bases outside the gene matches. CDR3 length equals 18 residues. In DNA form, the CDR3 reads TGTGCCAGCAGTTTATCGGGACAGGGGAAAACAACTAATGAAAAACTGTTTTTT. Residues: CASSLSGQGKTTNEKLFF.

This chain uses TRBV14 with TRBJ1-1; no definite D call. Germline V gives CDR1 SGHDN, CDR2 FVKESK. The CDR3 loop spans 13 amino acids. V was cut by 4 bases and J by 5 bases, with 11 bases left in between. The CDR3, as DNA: TGTGCCAGCAGCCTCGTAGGGATAACTGAAGCTTTCTTT. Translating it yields CASSLVGITEAFF.

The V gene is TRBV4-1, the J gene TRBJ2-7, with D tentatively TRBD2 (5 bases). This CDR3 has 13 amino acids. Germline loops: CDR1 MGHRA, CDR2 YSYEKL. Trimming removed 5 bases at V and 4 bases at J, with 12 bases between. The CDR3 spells CASSVFGDYEQYF. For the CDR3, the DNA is TGCGCCAGCAGCGTATTCGGGGATTACGAGCAGTACTTC.

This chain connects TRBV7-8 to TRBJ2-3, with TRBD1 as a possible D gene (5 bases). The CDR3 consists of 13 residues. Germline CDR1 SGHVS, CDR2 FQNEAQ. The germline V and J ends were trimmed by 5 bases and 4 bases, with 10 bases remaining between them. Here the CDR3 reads CASSARVADTQYF. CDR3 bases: TGTGCCAGCAGCGCCAGGGTGGCAGATACGCAGTATTTT.

CDR3 region: CASSIAGHNTEAFF. DNA for the CDR3: TGTGCCAGTAGTATTGCAGGACATAACACTGAAGCTTTCTTT. This chain joins TRBV19 and TRBJ1-1, with TRBD1 as a possible D gene (5 bases). Germline V gene data show CDR1 as LNHDA and CDR2 as SQIVND (reference sequence). V was pared by 3 bases and J by 2 bases, with 10 bases between. The CDR3 runs 14 residues.

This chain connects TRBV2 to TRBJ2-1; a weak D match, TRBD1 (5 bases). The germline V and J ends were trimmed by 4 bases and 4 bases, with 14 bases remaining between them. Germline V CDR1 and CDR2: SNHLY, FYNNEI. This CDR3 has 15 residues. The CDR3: CASSGLETAYNEQFF. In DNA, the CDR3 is TGTGCCAGCAGTGGACTGGAGACAGCTTACAATGAGCAGTTCTTC.

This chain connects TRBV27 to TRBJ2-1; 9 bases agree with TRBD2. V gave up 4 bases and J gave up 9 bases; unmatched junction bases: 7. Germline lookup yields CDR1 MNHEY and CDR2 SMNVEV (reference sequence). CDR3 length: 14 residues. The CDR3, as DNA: TGTGCCAGCAGTTCCGGCGGGGGGGCGGGTGAGCAGTTCTTC. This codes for CASSSGGGAGEQFF.

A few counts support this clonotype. The CDR3 is CASNQRQEAYEQYF. The DNA for the CDR3 is TGTGCCAGCAATCAGAGACAGGAGGCCTACGAGCAGTACTTC. The genes are TRBV6-5 and TRBJ2-7, with D possibly being TRBD1 (6 bases). The V and J ends lost 7 bases and 2 bases respectively, with 15 bases between them. The germline V gene has CDR1 MNHEY and CDR2 SVGAGI. The CDR3 length is 14 residues.

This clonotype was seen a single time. Here the CDR3 DNA reads TGTGCCATCAGTGAGGTTGGACAGGGGGCGCATGGCTACACCTTC. Encoded protein: CAISEVGQGAHGYTF. The chain combines TRBV10-3 with TRBJ1-2, with 11 bases that match TRBD1. This CDR3 contains 15 residues. Germline CDR1 and CDR2: ENHRY and SYGVKD. J gave up 6 bases and V 2 bases, and 5 bases lay outside the gene matches.

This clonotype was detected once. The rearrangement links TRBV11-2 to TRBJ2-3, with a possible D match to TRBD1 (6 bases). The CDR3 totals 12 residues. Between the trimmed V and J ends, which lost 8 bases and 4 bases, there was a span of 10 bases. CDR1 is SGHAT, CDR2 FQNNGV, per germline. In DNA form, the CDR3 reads TGTGCCAGCGCAAAGGGGGCAGATACGCAGTATTTT. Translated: CASAKGADTQYF. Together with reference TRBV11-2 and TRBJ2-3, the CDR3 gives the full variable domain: EAGVAQSPRYKIIEKRQSVAFWCNPISGHATLYWYQQILGQGPKLLIQFQNNGVVDDSQLPKDRFSAERLKGVDSTLKIQPAKLEDSAVYLCASAKGADTQYFGPGTRLTVL.

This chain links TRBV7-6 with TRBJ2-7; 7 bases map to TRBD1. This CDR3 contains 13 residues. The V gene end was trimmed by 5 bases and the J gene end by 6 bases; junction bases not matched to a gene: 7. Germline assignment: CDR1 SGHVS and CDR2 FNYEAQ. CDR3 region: CASSPLTGREQYV. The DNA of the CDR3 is TGTGCCAGCAGCCCCTTGACAGGGCGCGAGCAGTACGTC.

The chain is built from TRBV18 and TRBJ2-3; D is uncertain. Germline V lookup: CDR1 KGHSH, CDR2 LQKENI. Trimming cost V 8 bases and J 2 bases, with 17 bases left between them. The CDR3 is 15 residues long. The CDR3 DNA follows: TGTGCCAGCGCCAACCGGGCCATCTTCACAGATACGCAGTATTTT. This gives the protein CASANRAIFTDTQYF.

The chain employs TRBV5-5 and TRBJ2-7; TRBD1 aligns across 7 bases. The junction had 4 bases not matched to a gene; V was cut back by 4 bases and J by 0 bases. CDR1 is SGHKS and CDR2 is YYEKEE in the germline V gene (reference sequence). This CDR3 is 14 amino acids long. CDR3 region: CASSQTGNSYEQYF. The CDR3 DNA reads TGTGCCAGCAGCCAGACAGGGAACTCCTACGAGCAGTACTTC.

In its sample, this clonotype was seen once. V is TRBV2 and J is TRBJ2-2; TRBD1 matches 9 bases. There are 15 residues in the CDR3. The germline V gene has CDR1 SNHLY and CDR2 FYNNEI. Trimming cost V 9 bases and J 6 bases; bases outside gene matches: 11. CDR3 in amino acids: CARGTGTGMSGELFF. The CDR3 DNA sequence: TGTGCCAGGGGTACCGGGACAGGGATGTCCGGGGAGCTGTTTTTT.

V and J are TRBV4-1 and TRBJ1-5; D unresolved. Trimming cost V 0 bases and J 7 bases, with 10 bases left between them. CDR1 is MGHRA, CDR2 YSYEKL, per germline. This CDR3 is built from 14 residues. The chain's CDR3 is CASSQDRSGQPQHF. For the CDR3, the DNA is TGCGCCAGCAGCCAAGATAGGTCGGGACAGCCCCAGCATTTT.

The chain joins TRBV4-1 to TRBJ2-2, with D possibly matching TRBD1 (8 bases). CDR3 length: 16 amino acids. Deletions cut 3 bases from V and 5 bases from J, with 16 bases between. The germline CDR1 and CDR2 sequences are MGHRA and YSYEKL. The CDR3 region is CASSHDNRGGTGELFF. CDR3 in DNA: TGCGCCAGCAGCCACGATAACAGGGGGGGTACCGGGGAGCTGTTTTTT.

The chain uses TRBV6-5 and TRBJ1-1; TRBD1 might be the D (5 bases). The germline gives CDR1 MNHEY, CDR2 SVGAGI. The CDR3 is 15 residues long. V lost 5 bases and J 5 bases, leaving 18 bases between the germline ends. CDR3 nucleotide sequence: TGTGCCAGCAGTATTCTGGGACGGGGGGGAACTGAAGCTTTCTTT. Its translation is CASSILGRGGTEAFF.

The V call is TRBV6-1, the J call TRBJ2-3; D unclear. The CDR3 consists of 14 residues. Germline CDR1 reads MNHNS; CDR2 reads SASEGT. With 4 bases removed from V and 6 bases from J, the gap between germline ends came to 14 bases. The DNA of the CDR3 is TGTGCCAGCAGTGGTTTAGCCCCGCGGGATACGCAGTATTTT. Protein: CASSGLAPRDTQYF.

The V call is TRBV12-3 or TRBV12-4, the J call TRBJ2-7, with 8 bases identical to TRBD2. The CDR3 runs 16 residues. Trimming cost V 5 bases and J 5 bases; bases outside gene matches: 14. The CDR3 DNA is TGTGCCAGCAGTCCGGATCAAGCGGGAGAGGCCAACGAGCAGTACTTC. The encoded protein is CASSPDQAGEANEQYF.

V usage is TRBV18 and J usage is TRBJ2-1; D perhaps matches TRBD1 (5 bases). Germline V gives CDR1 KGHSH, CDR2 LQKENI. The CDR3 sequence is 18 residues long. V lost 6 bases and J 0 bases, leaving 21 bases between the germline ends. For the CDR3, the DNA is TGTGCCAGCTCGGGGCAGGGCGTGCCGCCGAGCTCCTACAATGAGCAGTTCTTC. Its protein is CASSGQGVPPSSYNEQFF.

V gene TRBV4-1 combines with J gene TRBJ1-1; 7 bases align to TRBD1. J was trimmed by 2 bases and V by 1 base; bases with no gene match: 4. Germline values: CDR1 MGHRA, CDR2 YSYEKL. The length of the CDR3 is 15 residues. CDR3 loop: CASSQVEGANTEAFF. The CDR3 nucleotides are TGCGCCAGCAGCCAAGTGGAGGGGGCAAACACTGAAGCTTTCTTT.

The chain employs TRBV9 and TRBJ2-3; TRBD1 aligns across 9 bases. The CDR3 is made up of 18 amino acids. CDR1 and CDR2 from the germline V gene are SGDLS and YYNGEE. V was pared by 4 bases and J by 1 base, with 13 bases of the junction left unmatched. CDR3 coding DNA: TGTGCCAGCAGCCCCCAACCCGGGACAGGGATAGGCACAGATACGCAGTATTTT. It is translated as CASSPQPGTGIGTDTQYF.